The next 18 T cell receptor beta chains were all read from a single sample in a study of shared T cell receptors in the human thymus. Profiled with immunoSEQ multiplex PCR; TCRdb holds only in-frame clones, not every one. The repertoire holds almost 550,000 clones, approximately 80% seen once, with 0.013% in the top ten. This sample also appeared in a second study, on human thymus T cells.

Specimen: thymocytes. These receptors originate from a boy in the first two years of life with a congenital heart defect.

V is TRBV4-1 and J is TRBJ2-3, with 14 bases that match TRBD2. CDR3 length: 19 residues. Germline V gene sequence: CDR1 MGHRA, CDR2 YSYEKL. The trim removed 4 bases at V and 3 bases at J, leaving 12 bases unmatched. The CDR3 DNA follows: TGCGCCAGCAGCCCGAAAGGGACTAGCGGGAGTGTTAGTACAGATACGCAGTATTTT. Translation: CASSPKGTSGSVSTDTQYF.

This clone turned up a few times. The chain joins TRBV9 to TRBJ2-1; TRBD2 matches 12 bases. V shed 4 bases, J shed 6 bases, and the junction held 8 bases outside the gene matches. The CDR3 contains 16 residues. CDR1 and CDR2 (germline): SGDLS, YYNGEE. CDR3 region: CASSRTGLAGLNEQFF. For the CDR3, the DNA is TGTGCCAGCAGCCGAACGGGACTAGCGGGTCTCAATGAGCAGTTCTTC.

The rearrangement joins TRBV6-6 to TRBJ2-7; 8 positions agree with TRBD2. Looked up from germline, CDR1 is MNHNY and CDR2 is SVGAGI (reference sequence). Losses at the gene ends were 6 bases for V and 0 bases for J; bases not matched to a gene: 10. CDR3 size: 16 residues. For the CDR3, the DNA is TGTGCCAGCAGGCCCGGAGTAGCGGGACCCTCCTACGAGCAGTACTTC. Its protein product is CASRPGVAGPSYEQYF.

The V call is TRBV5-1, the J call TRBJ2-1; 7 bases are shared with TRBD1. The CDR3 covers 13 residues. Germline assignment: CDR1 SGHRS and CDR2 YFSETQ. Trimming cost V 5 bases and J 5 bases; bases outside gene matches: 4. The CDR3 DNA is TGCGCCAGCAGACAGGACAGGCACAATGAGCAGTTCTTC. Translated: CASRQDRHNEQFF.

The chain is built from TRBV28 and TRBJ1-3; D not certain. V was trimmed by 1 base and J by 0 bases, leaving 7 bases between them. Germline V CDR1 and CDR2: MDHEN, SYDVKM. This CDR3 has 15 amino acids. Here the CDR3 DNA reads TGTGCCAGCAGTTTATCCGTCCTCTCTGGAAACACCATATATTTT. It encodes CASSLSVLSGNTIYF.

The chain combines TRBV7-3 with TRBJ2-1; 16 bases line up with TRBD2. V dropped 1 base and J dropped 6; count of bases not matched to a gene: 6. This CDR3 has 18 amino acids. The V gene's germline CDR1 is SGHTA and CDR2 FQGTGA. The CDR3 is CASSLMGLAGGVVNEQFF. CDR3 nucleotides: TGTGCCAGCAGCTTAATGGGACTAGCGGGAGGGGTTGTCAATGAGCAGTTCTTC.

This chain joins TRBV4-2 and TRBJ2-5; TRBD2 is a possible D gene (6 bases). The CDR3 has 17 amino acids. Germline lookup yields CDR1 LGHNA and CDR2 YNFKEQ. Trimming pared 1 base from V and 5 bases from J, leaving 20 bases between. The CDR3 DNA is TGTGCCAGCAGCCAAGGAGATCTGACGGGAGTTTGGGAGACCCAGTACTTC. Translating gives CASSQGDLTGVWETQYF.

V usage is TRBV23-1 and J usage is TRBJ1-1; a possible D gene is TRBD1 (5 bases). TRBV23-1 is identified as an open reading frame with a role that is uncertain. The CDR3 is 16 amino acids. V was pared by 0 bases and J by 3 bases, with 14 bases between. The CDR3 coding sequence is TGCGCCAGCAGTCAATCGGGGGGGTTTGTGTACACTGAAGCTTTCTTT. It codes for CASSQSGGFVYTEAFF.

The chain uses TRBV14 and TRBJ2-7, with TRBD2 as a possible D gene (6 bases). Germline lookup yields CDR1 SGHDN and CDR2 FVKESK. V gave up 0 bases and J gave up 1 base, with 22 bases separating them. The CDR3 runs 19 residues. CDR3 region: CASSQEERGRAEGSYEQYF. CDR3 DNA sequence: TGTGCCAGCAGCCAAGAAGAGCGTGGGAGAGCGGAGGGGTCCTACGAGCAGTACTTC.

This chain connects TRBV10-3 to TRBJ2-2; D unresolved. The V gene's germline CDR1 is ENHRY and CDR2 SYGVKD. The CDR3 covers 13 residues. V lost 8 bases and J 6 bases, leaving 13 bases between the germline ends. CDR3: CAICPAEAGELFF. CDR3 nucleotide sequence: TGTGCCATCTGCCCAGCAGAGGCCGGGGAGCTGTTTTTT.

The rearrangement links TRBV27 to TRBJ2-7, with a possible D match to TRBD1 (5 bases). This CDR3 is built from 16 residues. V was pared by 5 bases and J by 1 base, with 18 bases between. Germline-derived CDR1 and CDR2 are MNHEY and SMNVEV (reference sequence). The CDR3 nucleotides are TGTGCCAGCAGTCCCCTCCGACAGATTCTTTCCTACGAGCAGTACTTC. It yields the protein CASSPLRQILSYEQYF.

As concerns this clone: A read error may account for a junction end that differs from germline. This sequence joins TRBV2 and TRBJ1-5, with D tentatively TRBD1 (6 bases). The CDR3 is 16 amino acids. Germline assignment: CDR1 SNHLY and CDR2 FYNNEI. The CDR3 sequence is CASREGQKYSNQPQHF. CDR3 sequence (DNA): TGTGCCAGCAGAGAAGGACAGAAATATAGCAATCAGCCCCAGCATTTT.

The V and J genes are TRBV18 and TRBJ1-1, with TRBD1 matching 7 bases. Trimming removed 4 bases from V and 3 bases from J; junction bases left unmatched: 8. This CDR3 is built from 15 residues. Germline CDR1 reads KGHSH; CDR2 reads LQKENI. CDR3 loop: CASSRTGELHTEAFF. CDR3 nucleotide sequence: TGTGCCAGCTCACGGACAGGCGAACTGCACACTGAAGCTTTCTTT.

The chain recombines TRBV6-1 with TRBJ2-3; tentative D call: TRBD2 (6 bases). The V and J ends lost 8 bases and 0 bases respectively, with 12 bases between them. CDR3 length: 14 amino acids. Germline-derived CDR1 and CDR2 are MNHNS and SASEGT. The CDR3 sequence: CASLGGPSTDTQYF. CDR3 nucleotide sequence: TGTGCCAGCCTCGGGGGTCCTAGCACAGATACGCAGTATTTT.

The rearrangement joins TRBV6-5 to TRBJ2-3, with D possibly being TRBD2 (6 bases). With 6 bases removed from V and 0 bases from J, the gap between germline ends came to 7 bases. This CDR3 contains 13 residues. CDR1 and CDR2 (germline): MNHEY, SVGAGI. CDR3 bases: TGTGCCAGCAGCCGGGGGAGCACAGATACGCAGTATTTT. It specifies CASSRGSTDTQYF.

This chain uses TRBV27 with TRBJ2-7; 9 bases fit TRBD2. Germline CDR1 MNHEY, CDR2 SMNVEV (reference sequence). V was pared by 1 base and J by 0 bases, with 4 bases of the junction left unmatched. This CDR3 region has 16 residues. CDR3 sequence reads: CASSLWTSASSYEQYF. For the CDR3, the DNA is TGTGCCAGCAGTTTATGGACTAGCGCTAGCTCCTACGAGCAGTACTTC.

The chain links TRBV11-2 to TRBJ2-7; 8 nucleotides match TRBD1. Trimming took 3 bases from V and 5 from J; bases not matched to a gene: 12. There are 16 residues in the CDR3. Germline V gives CDR1 SGHAT, CDR2 FQNNGV. This CDR3 is CASSFSTLIQGDEQYF. CDR3 in DNA: TGTGCCAGCAGCTTTTCTACCCTAATACAGGGGGACGAGCAGTACTTC.

The rearrangement joins TRBV9 to TRBJ2-4; a possible D gene is TRBD2 (6 bases). V lost 4 bases and J 5 bases, leaving 16 bases between the germline ends. Germline CDR1 and CDR2: SGDLS and YYNGEE. The CDR3 spans 15 residues. CDR3 loop: CASSPTEGGENIQYF. The CDR3 coding sequence is TGTGCCAGCAGCCCGACGGAGGGCGGGGAAAACATTCAGTACTTC.